The 17 T cell receptor beta chains in this list originate from one sample, sequenced in a study of T-cell memory formation after mild COVID-19. MiXCR, run by TCRdb on the 5' RACE reads, gives a single entry per CDR3 protein. The data show a few hundred thousand distinct CDR3 sequences, approximately 19% seen once. Sequenced sample: PBMCs or a T cell subset sorted from them (not recorded which). These receptors were taken from a man aged 18 to 35 who had mild COVID-19 (a few samples of this study predate the infection). Cell type and time point are not known.

This clonotype has just a few counts. The chain combines TRBV4-1 with TRBJ1-1, with a tentative D call TRBD1 (5 bases). Per the germline V gene, CDR1 is MGHRA and CDR2 is YSYEKL. The CDR3 is 15 residues long. V was shortened by 4 bases and J by 5 bases, with 17 bases between the two germline ends. CDR3 bases: TGCGCCAGCAGCCTAAGAACGGCAGGGAGGACTGAAGCTTTCTTT. Encoded protein: CASSLRTAGRTEAFF.

This clonotype occurred a few times. J is TRBJ2-3 and V is TRBV6-2 or TRBV6-3; D may be TRBD2 (5 bases). V was trimmed by 7 bases and J by 3 bases, leaving 23 bases between them. The CDR3 sequence is 17 residues long. In germline, CDR1 is MNHEY, CDR2 SVGEGT. The chain's CDR3 is CASKKGLPGVRTDTQYF. The DNA for the CDR3 is TGTGCCAGCAAAAAAGGGCTCCCCGGGGTGCGGACAGATACGCAGTATTTT.

This clonotype was seen only a few times. The gene calls are TRBV6-5 and TRBJ2-7; D may be TRBD1 or TRBD2 (7 bases each). The CDR3 length is 16 residues. Trimming shortened V by 7 bases and J by 7 bases, and 26 bases separated the two germline ends. Germline CDR1 and CDR2: MNHEY and SVGAGI. In nucleotides, the CDR3 is TGTGCCAGCACCACAGGGAGGGGGCCCCACCCGGGGGAGCAGTACGTC. It codes for CASTTGRGPHPGEQYV.

J is TRBJ2-2 and V is TRBV9, with D unclear. The V end lost 1 base, the J end lost 0 bases, and 4 bases lay between the germline ends. This CDR3 has 14 amino acids. From germline, CDR1 is SGDLS and CDR2 YYNGEE. This CDR3 is CASSVTSNTGELFF. In nucleotides, the CDR3 is TGTGCCAGCAGCGTAACATCGAACACCGGGGAGCTGTTTTTT.

The chain recombines TRBV7-6 with TRBJ2-1, with D uncertain. Looked up from germline, CDR1 is SGHVS and CDR2 is FNYEAQ. The CDR3 is 15 amino acids. Trimming removed 0 bases at V and 13 bases at J, with 19 bases between. CDR3 loop: CASSLARGRQKGQFF. DNA for the CDR3: TGTGCCAGCAGCTTAGCGAGAGGCAGGCAGAAGGGCCAGTTCTTC.

This clonotype was detected only a few times. The chain links TRBV4-1 to TRBJ2-7; D is unresolved. Germline lookup yields CDR1 MGHRA and CDR2 YSYEKL. V was trimmed by 3 bases and J by 3 bases, leaving 12 bases between them. The CDR3 is made up of 14 amino acids. CDR3 loop: CASSQVQSNYEQYF. The CDR3 coding sequence is TGCGCCAGCAGCCAGGTACAGTCAAACTACGAGCAGTACTTC.

This clonotype was seen more than once but under ten times. CDR3 residues: CSARSPRDSGETQYF. CDR3 bases: TGCAGTGCTAGATCACCCCGGGACTCGGGAGAGACCCAGTACTTC. The rearrangement links TRBV20-1 to TRBJ2-5, with D maybe TRBD2 (6 bases). V gave up 2 bases and J gave up 4 bases, with 17 bases separating them. The CDR3 loop spans 15 amino acids. Germline loops: CDR1 DFQATT, CDR2 SNEGSKA (reference sequence).

This clonotype was counted a few times. This chain joins TRBV14 and TRBJ2-1; the D call may be TRBD1 or TRBD2 (5 bases each). The germline CDR1 and CDR2 sequences are SGHDN and FVKESK. Trimming pared 2 bases from V and 4 bases from J, leaving 18 bases between. The CDR3 has 17 residues. CDR3 amino acids: CASSQRLRGATYNEQFF. The DNA for the CDR3 is TGTGCCAGCAGCCAAAGGCTTAGGGGAGCTACTTACAATGAGCAGTTCTTC.

The table lists this clonotype with a few counts. As DNA, the CDR3 is TGTGCCACCAGTCGAGCTGGTAACACCGGGGAGCTGTTTTTT. Translating it yields CATSRAGNTGELFF. The chain links TRBV24-1 to TRBJ2-2; D is undetermined. Trimming removed 6 bases at V and 2 bases at J, with 9 bases between. The germline CDR1 and CDR2 sequences are KGHDR and SFDVKD. The CDR3 covers 14 residues.

This chain links TRBV6-6 with TRBJ2-7; a weak D match, TRBD2 (5 bases). V was shortened by 1 base and J by 1 base, with 8 bases between the two germline ends. Germline CDR1 reads MNHNY; CDR2 reads SVGAGI (reference sequence). The CDR3 runs 14 residues. In DNA, the CDR3 is TGTGCCAGCAGTTACTTCGGGGATTCCTACGAGCAGTACTTC. This codes for CASSYFGDSYEQYF.

This clonotype was detected a few times. V gene TRBV5-1 combines with J gene TRBJ2-3; 9 nucleotides match TRBD2. V was clipped by 4 bases and J by 4 bases; unmatched bases: 4. Germline V gene lookup returns CDR1 SGHRS and CDR2 YFSETQ. The CDR3 runs 14 residues. For the CDR3, the DNA is TGCGCCAGCAGCGCCGGGACTAGCTCAGATACGCAGTATTTT. Protein: CASSAGTSSDTQYF.

This clonotype was detected only a few times. V and J are TRBV4-3 and TRBJ1-1; the D gene is possibly TRBD1 (5 bases). V lost 0 bases and J lost 4, with 12 bases in between. Germline V gene data show CDR1 as LGHNA and CDR2 as YSLEER. CDR3 length: 15 amino acids. Here the CDR3 reads CASSQESIRGTEAFF. CDR3 sequence (DNA): TGCGCCAGCAGCCAAGAAAGCATTAGGGGCACTGAAGCTTTCTTT.

The gene calls are TRBV21-1 and TRBJ2-7; the table's D call TRBD1 went unverified against the DNA. TRBV21-1 is an annotated pseudogene. This CDR3 is built from 15 residues. Written as DNA, the CDR3 is TGTGCCAGCAGCAAAGGGTCAGGGGCCTCCTACGAGCAGTACTTC. Encoded protein: CASSKGSGASYEQYF.

This chain joins TRBV27 and TRBJ1-2; D is ambiguous. The CDR3 loop spans 14 amino acids. Germline CDR1 and CDR2: MNHEY and SMNVEV (reference sequence). Trimming left V 6 bases short and J 6 bases short, with 17 bases between. In nucleotides, the CDR3 is TGTGCCAGCAGCCTTTCCCGGGCGCCCCATGGCTACACCTTC. It specifies CASSLSRAPHGYTF.

This clonotype was seen ten or more times. The rearrangement uses TRBV7-2 and TRBJ2-6, with D perhaps TRBD1 (6 bases). CDR1 is SGHTA and CDR2 is FQGNSA in the germline V gene. This CDR3 has 16 residues. V gave up 4 bases and J gave up 1 base, with 11 bases separating them. The CDR3 here is CASSSITGSGANVLTF. DNA of the CDR3: TGTGCCAGCAGCTCGATTACAGGGTCTGGGGCCAACGTCCTGACTTTC. The full variable domain, with the rest looked up from reference TRBV7-2 and TRBJ2-6, is GAGVSQSPSNKVTEKGKDVELRCDPISGHTALYWYRQSLGQGLEFLIYFQGNSAPDKSGLPSDRFSAERTGGSVSTLTIQRTQQEDSAVYLCASSSITGSGANVLTFGAGSRLTVL.

A few counts support this clonotype. The chain couples TRBV4-3 to TRBJ1-5, with unresolved D. Trimming cost V 0 bases and J 2 bases, with 8 bases left between them. This CDR3 comprises 15 residues. The germline V gene has CDR1 LGHNA and CDR2 YSLEER. In DNA form, the CDR3 reads TGCGCCAGCAGCCAAGATCGGTGGGGCAATCAGCCCCAGCATTTT. Translation: CASSQDRWGNQPQHF.

V and J are TRBV12-3 or TRBV12-4 and TRBJ2-1; no firm D call. The CDR3 sequence is 11 residues long. V lost 2 bases and J 15 bases, leaving 11 bases between the germline ends. CDR3 protein: CASSLRVSLFF. The CDR3 DNA reads as TGTGCCAGCAGTTTAAGGGTCTCTCTGTTCTTC.